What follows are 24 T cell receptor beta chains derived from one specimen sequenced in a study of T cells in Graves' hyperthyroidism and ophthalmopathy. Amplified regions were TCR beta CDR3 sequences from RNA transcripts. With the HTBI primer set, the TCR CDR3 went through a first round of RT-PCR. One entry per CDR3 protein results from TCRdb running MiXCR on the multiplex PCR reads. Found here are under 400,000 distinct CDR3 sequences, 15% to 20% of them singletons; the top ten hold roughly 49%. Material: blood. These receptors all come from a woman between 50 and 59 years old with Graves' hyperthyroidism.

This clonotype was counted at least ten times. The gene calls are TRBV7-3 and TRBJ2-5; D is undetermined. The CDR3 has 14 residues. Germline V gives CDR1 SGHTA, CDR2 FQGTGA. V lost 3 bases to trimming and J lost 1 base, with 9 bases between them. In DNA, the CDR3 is TGTGCCAGCAGCTTGAACGGGCCCCAAGAGACCCAGTACTTC. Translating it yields CASSLNGPQETQYF.

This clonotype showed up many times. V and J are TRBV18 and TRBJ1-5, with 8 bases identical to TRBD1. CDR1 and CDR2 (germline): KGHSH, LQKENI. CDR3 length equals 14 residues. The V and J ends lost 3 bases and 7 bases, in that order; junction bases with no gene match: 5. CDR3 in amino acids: CASSPTGDEQPQHF. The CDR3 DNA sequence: TGTGCCAGCTCACCGACAGGGGACGAACAGCCCCAGCATTTT.

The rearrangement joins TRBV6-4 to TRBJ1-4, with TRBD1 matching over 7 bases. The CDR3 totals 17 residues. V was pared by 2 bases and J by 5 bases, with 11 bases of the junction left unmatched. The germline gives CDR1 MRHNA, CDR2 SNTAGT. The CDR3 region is CASSDPPRQGCNEKLFF. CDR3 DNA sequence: TGTGCCAGCAGTGACCCCCCCCGACAGGGATGCAATGAAAAACTGTTTTTT.

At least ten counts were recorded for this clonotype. CDR3 sequence reads: CASWRPSTGELFF. The CDR3, as DNA: TGTGCCAGCTGGCGGCCGTCGACCGGGGAGCTGTTTTTT. The chain links TRBV6-1 to TRBJ2-2; D gene unclear. Trimming pared 8 bases from V and 5 bases from J, leaving 12 bases between. This CDR3 has 13 amino acids. Germline CDR1 and CDR2: MNHNS and SASEGT.

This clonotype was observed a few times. The CDR3 here is CSAKVSDRGLWAFF. The CDR3 coding sequence is TGCAGTGCTAAAGTTTCGGACAGGGGGCTGTGGGCTTTCTTT. The V and J genes are TRBV20-1 and TRBJ1-1; 11 nucleotides align to TRBD1. The CDR3 totals 14 residues. From germline, CDR1 is DFQATT and CDR2 SNEGSKA (reference sequence). V lost 4 bases and J lost 11; bases outside the gene matches: 12.

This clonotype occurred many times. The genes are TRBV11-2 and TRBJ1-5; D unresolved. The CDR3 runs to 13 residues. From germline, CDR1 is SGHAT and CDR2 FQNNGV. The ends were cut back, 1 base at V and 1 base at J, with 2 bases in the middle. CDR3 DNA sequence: TGTGCCAGCAGCTTAGCCAGCAATCAGCCCCAGCATTTT. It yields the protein CASSLASNQPQHF.

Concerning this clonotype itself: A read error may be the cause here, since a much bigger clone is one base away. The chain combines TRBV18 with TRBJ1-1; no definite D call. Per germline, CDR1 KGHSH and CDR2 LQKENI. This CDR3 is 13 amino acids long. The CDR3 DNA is TGTGCCAGCACACCAATTGAGGGCACTGAAGCTTTCTTT. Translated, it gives CASTPIEGTEAFF.

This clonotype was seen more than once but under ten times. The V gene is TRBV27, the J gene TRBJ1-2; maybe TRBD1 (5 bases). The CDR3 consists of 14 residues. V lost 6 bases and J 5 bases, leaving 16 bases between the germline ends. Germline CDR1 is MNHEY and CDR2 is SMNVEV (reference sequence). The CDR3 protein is CASRPGGAYYGYTF. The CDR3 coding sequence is TGTGCCAGCAGACCAGGAGGGGCCTATTATGGCTACACCTTC.

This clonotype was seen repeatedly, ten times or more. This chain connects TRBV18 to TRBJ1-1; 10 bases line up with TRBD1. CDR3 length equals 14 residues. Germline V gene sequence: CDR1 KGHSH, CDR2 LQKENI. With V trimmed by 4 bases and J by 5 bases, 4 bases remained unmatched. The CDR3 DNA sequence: TGTGCCAGCTCACAACCGGACAGGGGGACTGAAGCTTTCTTT. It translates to CASSQPDRGTEAFF. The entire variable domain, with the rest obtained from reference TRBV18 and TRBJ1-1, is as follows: NAGVMQNPRHLVRRRGQEARLRCSPMKGHSHVYWYRQLPEEGLKFMVYLQKENIIDESGMPKERFSAEFPKEGPSILRIQQVVRGDSAAYFCASSQPDRGTEAFFGQGTRLTVV.

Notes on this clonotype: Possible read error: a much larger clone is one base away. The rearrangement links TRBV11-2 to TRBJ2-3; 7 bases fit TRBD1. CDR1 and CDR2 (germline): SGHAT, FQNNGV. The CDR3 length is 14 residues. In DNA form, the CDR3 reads TGTGTCAGCAGCTTTGACAGGGACACAGATACGCAGTATTTT. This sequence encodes CVSSFDRDTDTQYF.

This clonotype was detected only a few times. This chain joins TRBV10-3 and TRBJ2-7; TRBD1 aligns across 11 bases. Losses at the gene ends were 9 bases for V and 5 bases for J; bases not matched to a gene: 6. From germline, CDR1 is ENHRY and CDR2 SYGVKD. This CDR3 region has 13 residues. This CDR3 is CAIETGQGDEQYF. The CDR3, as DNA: TGTGCCATTGAGACGGGACAGGGGGACGAGCAGTACTTC.

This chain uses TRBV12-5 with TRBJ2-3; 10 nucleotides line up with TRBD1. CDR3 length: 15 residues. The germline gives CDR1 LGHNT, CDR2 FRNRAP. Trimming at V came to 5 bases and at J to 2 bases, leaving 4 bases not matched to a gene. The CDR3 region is CASGGDRGHTDTQYF. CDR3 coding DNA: TGTGCTAGTGGTGGAGACAGGGGGCACACAGATACGCAGTATTTT.

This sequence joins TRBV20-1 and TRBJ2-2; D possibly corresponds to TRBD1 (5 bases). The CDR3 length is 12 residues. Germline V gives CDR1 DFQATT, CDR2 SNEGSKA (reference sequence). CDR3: CSGQGNTGELFF. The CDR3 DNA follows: TGCAGCGGCCAGGGGAACACCGGGGAGCTGTTTTTT.

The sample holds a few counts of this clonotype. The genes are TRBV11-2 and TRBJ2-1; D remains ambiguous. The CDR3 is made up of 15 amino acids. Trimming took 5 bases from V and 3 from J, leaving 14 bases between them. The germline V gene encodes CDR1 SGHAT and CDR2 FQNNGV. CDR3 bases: TGTGCCAGCAGCCACACAGAATTTAACTACAATGAGCAGTTCTTC. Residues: CASSHTEFNYNEQFF.

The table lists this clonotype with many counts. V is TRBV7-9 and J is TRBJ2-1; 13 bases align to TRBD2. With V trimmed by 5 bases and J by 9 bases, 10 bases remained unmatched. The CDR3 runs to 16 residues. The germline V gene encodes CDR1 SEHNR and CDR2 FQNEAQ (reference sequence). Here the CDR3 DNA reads TGTGCCAGCAGCCCCGCCGGGACTAGCGGGGTGGGTGAGCAGTTCTTC. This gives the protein CASSPAGTSGVGEQFF.

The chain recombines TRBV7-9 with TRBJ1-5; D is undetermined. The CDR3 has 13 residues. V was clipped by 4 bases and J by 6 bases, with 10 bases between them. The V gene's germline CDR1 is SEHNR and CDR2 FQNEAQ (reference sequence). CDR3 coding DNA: TGTGCCAGCAGCTCCACCGGGCCTCAGCCCCAGCATTTT. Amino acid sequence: CASSSTGPQPQHF.

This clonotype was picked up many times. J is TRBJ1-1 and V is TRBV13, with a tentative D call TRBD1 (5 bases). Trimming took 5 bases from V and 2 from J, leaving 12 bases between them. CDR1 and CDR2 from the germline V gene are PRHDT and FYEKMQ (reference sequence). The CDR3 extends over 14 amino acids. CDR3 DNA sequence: TGTGCCAGCAGCCCCTGGGGGGTCAACACTGAAGCTTTCTTT. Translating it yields CASSPWGVNTEAFF.

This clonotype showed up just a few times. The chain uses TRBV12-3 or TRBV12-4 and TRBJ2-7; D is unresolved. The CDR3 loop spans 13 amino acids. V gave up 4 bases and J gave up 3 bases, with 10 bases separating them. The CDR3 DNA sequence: TGTGCCAGCAGTTCCCGACTTGACTACGAGCAGTACTTC. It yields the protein CASSSRLDYEQYF.

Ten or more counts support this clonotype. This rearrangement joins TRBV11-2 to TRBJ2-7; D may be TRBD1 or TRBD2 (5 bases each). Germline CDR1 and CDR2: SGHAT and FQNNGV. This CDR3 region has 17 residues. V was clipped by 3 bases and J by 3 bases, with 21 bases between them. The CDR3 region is CASSFSITREGGYEQYF. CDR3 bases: TGTGCCAGCAGCTTTTCAATCACCAGGGAAGGAGGCTACGAGCAGTACTTC.

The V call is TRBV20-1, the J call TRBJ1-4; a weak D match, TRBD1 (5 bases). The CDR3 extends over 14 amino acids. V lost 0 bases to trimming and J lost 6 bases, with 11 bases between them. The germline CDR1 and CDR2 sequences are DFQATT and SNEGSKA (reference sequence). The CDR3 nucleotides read TGCAGTGCTAGAGAGGGACGGCGGGATGAAAAACTGTTTTTT. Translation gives CSAREGRRDEKLFF.

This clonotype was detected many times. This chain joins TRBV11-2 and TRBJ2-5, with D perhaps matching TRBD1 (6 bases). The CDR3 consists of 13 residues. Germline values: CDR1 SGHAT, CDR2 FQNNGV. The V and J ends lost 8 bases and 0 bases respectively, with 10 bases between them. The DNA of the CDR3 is TGTGCCAGCGCCAGGGGTTACCAAGAGACCCAGTACTTC. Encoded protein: CASARGYQETQYF.

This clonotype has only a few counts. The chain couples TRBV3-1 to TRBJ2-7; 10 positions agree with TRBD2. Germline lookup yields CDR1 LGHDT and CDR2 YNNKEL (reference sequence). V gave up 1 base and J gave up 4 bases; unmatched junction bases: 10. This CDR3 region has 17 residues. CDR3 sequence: CASSQGAASGRGYEQYF. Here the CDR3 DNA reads TGTGCCAGCAGCCAAGGGGCTGCTAGCGGGAGAGGATACGAGCAGTACTTC.

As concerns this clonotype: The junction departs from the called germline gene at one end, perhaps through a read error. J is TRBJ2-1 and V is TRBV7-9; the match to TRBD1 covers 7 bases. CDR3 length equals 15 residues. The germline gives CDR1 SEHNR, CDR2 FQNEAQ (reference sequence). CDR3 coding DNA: TGTGCCGGCAGCTTCTCGCTAGGGCAGGGGGATGAGCAGTTCTTC. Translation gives CAGSFSLGQGDEQFF.

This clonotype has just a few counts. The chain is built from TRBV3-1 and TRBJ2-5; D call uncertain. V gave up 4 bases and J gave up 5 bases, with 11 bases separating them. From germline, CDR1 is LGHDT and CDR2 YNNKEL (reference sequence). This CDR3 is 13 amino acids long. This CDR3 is CASSPGSVETQYF. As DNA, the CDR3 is TGTGCCAGCAGCCCCGGTTCAGTGGAGACCCAGTACTTC.